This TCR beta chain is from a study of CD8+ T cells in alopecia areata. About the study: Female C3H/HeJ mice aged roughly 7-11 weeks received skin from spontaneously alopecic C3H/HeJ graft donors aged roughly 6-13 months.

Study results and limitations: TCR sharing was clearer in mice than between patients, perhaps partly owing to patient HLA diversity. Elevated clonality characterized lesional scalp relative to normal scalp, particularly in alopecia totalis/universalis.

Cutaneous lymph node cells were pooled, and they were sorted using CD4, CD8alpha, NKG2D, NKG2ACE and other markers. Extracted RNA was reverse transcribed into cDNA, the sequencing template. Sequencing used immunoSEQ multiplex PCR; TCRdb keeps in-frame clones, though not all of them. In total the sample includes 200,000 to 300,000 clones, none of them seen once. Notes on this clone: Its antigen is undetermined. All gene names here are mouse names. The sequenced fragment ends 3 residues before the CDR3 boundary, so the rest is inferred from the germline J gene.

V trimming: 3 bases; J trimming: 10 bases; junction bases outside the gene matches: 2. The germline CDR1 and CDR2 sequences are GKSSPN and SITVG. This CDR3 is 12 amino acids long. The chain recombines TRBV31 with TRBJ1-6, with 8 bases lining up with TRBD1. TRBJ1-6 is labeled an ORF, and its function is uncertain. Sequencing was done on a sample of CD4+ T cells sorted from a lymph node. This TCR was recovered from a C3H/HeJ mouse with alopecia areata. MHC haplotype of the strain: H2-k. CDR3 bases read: TGTGCCTGGAGACAGGGGGGCTCGCCC. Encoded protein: CAWRQGGSP. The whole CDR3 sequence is CAWRQGGSPLYF.